The T cell receptor (beta chain) under discussion was sequenced for a study of cytomegalovirus exposure and HLA in healthy donors. Study-wide context: About 200 million T cells yielded 110 million or so unique TCR beta sequences in earlier analysis.

Study-level findings and limits: Certain sequence variants were highly shared and formed a cluster, and this cluster was likely a sequencing artifact. By HLA locus, TCR association rates varied in a later analysis, with DRB1 showing the most and HLA-C the fewest. Roughly even sequencing depth across donors was the assumption behind the presence/absence analyses.

Primers: 60 Vbeta forward and 13 Jbeta reverse. TCRdb's copy holds only in-frame clones and misses some; the assay was immunoSEQ multiplex PCR. The sample lists about 94,000 clones; less than 80% were seen once. This clone showed up just once. Its antigen is unidentified. The sequencing sample was made of PBMCs. The clonotype comes from a male donor in good health and CMV-seronegative.

CDR3 in amino acids: CASSILVAGRMNTEAFF. The CDR3 DNA reads as TGTGCCAGTAGTATTTTGGTGGCGGGCAGGATGAACACTGAAGCTTTCTTT. This chain links TRBV19 with TRBJ1-1; D is undetermined. CDR1 and CDR2 (germline): LNHDA, SQIVND (reference sequence). CDR3 length: 17 amino acids. V lost 3 bases and J 0 bases, leaving 17 bases between the germline ends.